What follows describes a single TCR beta chain. In the same sample, other DNA sequences code for this CDR3. Terminally differentiated effector memory CD45RA+ cells were left out of the naive CD8 fraction, which was CD45RO-negative and positively selected for CCR7. This sample was taken from a study of shared clonotypes between healthy human individuals. Trimming shortened V by 0 bases and J by 5 bases, and 4 bases separated the two germline ends. From germline, CDR1 is MNHEY and CDR2 SVGAGI. The length of the CDR3 is 13 residues. The method was immunoSEQ multiplex PCR; TCRdb's version includes in-frame clones alone and lacks a portion of them. The table records about 600,000 clones, 95% to 96% of them present only once.

This TCR derives from a woman aged 25 to 45 in good health. The gene calls are TRBV6-5 and TRBJ2-2; D unresolved. The sequencing input was naive CD8+ T cells sorted from blood. The CDR3 region has the DNA TGTGCCAGCAGTTACTCCCGGACCGGGGAGCTGTTTTTT. Amino acid sequence: CASSYSRTGELFF.